These 30 T cell receptor beta chains were all obtained from the same sample, sequenced in a study of lung T cells in sarcoidosis with Löfgren's syndrome. TCRdb itself ran the reads through MiXCR, one entry per CDR3 protein. Of about 19,000 distinct CDR3 sequences in the sample, about 21% were seen once. Sequenced: CD4+ T cells from bronchoalveolar lavage. All receptors derive from a human donor with sarcoidosis (Löfgren's syndrome or another form), or a control subject (not recorded which).

About this clonotype: Being one base from a much bigger clone, this may be a read error. CDR3 nucleotides: TGTGCCAGCAGCCAGGGAGGGACAGGGTCATCCTCTGGCTACACCTTC. Translation gives CASSQGGTGSSSGYTF. The chain carries TRBV4-2 and TRBJ1-2, with 9 nucleotides matching TRBD1. CDR1 LGHNA and CDR2 YNFKEQ come from the germline V gene. This CDR3 comprises 16 residues. The V segment lost 3 bases and the J segment 7 bases; nucleotides outside the gene matches: 12.

This clonotype was observed a single time. This may stem from a read error, because a much larger clone lies one nucleotide away. Because the CDR3 is missing its conserved closing phenylalanine or tryptophan, this is likely a read error. The chain has TRBV5-1 and TRBJ2-4, with TRBD2 matching 11 bases. The CDR3 covers 16 residues. The V and J ends lost 3 bases and 9 bases, in that order; junction bases with no gene match: 11. CDR1 and CDR2 (germline): SGHRS, YFSETQ. CDR3 bases: TGCGCCAGCAGCTCGGGACTAGCGGCGATAAAGGCCATTCAGTACCTC. Protein sequence: CASSSGLAAIKAIQYL.

Worth noting for this clonotype: A read error may account for a junction end that differs from germline. The chain joins TRBV19 to TRBJ2-5, with D possibly matching TRBD1 (6 bases). This CDR3 spans 14 amino acids. Germline CDR1 reads LNHDA; CDR2 reads SQIVND (reference sequence). CDR3: CVSSRDKAQETQYF. The CDR3 bases are TGTGTCAGTAGCAGGGACAAGGCCCAAGAGACCCAGTACTTC.

This clonotype was detected a few times. The rearrangement links TRBV29-1 to TRBJ2-2, with D unresolved. CDR1 is SQVTM and CDR2 is ANQGSEA in the germline V gene. Trimming cost V 5 bases and J 4 bases, with 17 bases left between them. This CDR3 has 15 residues. The CDR3 protein is CSVSRTSDPTGELFF. The CDR3 bases are TGCAGCGTTTCCCGTACTTCCGACCCCACCGGGGAGCTGTTTTTT.

This clonotype has a count of ten or more. The rearrangement links TRBV27 to TRBJ2-7; TRBD2 agrees at 7 bases. This CDR3 region has 15 residues. After removal of 3 bases from V and 0 bases from J, the junction contained 5 bases not matched to a gene. Germline values: CDR1 MNHEY, CDR2 SMNVEV (reference sequence). The CDR3: CASSFSGTNSYEQYF. CDR3 nucleotide sequence: TGTGCCAGCAGTTTCTCCGGGACTAACTCCTACGAGCAGTACTTC.

This clonotype was recorded a few times. An end of the junction does not agree with germline; a read error may underlie this. The J gene is TRBJ2-5, the V gene TRBV29-1, with 12 bases that match TRBD1. The CDR3 is made up of 11 amino acids. Germline CDR1 is SQVTM and CDR2 is ANQGSEA. This chain's CDR3 is CSAGTGGPTNF. Here the CDR3 DNA reads TGCAGCGCCGGGACAGGGGGCCCTACCAACTTC. Filled out from reference TRBV29-1 and TRBJ2-5, the complete variable domain reads SAVISQKPSRDICQRGTSLTIQCQVDSQVTMMFWYRQQPGQSLTLIATANQGSEATYESGFVIDKFPISRPNLTFSTLTVSNMSPEDSSIYLCSAGTGGPTNFGPGTRLLVL.

The table lists this clonotype with a few counts. V and J are TRBV29-1 and TRBJ2-1; D call uncertain. CDR1 is SQVTM, CDR2 ANQGSEA, per germline. V dropped 2 bases and J dropped 8 bases, with 16 bases sitting between them. The CDR3 runs 14 residues. The CDR3 DNA sequence: TGCAGCGTTGAAAACACGGGCGGATGGCATGAGCAGTTCTTC. Translated: CSVENTGGWHEQFF.

This clonotype was seen repeatedly, ten times or more. J is TRBJ2-1 and V is TRBV3-1; no clear D gene. Germline V lookup: CDR1 LGHDT, CDR2 YNNKEL (reference sequence). V was trimmed by 4 bases and J by 0 bases, leaving 13 bases between them. The CDR3 covers 16 residues. Here the CDR3 reads CASSPKTESSYNEQFF. The CDR3 bases are TGTGCCAGCAGCCCCAAGACCGAAAGCTCCTACAATGAGCAGTTCTTC.

In this sample, this clonotype turned up many times. The chain employs TRBV20-1 and TRBJ2-7; 9 nucleotides match TRBD2. There are 16 residues in the CDR3. The trim removed 5 bases at V and 2 bases at J, leaving 13 bases unmatched. The V gene's germline CDR1 is DFQATT and CDR2 SNEGSKA (reference sequence). Here the CDR3 reads CSAAPGGGRAAYEQYF. Here the CDR3 DNA reads TGCAGTGCTGCCCCTGGTGGCGGGAGGGCAGCCTACGAGCAGTACTTC.

The chain uses TRBV12-3 or TRBV12-4 and TRBJ2-7; the match to TRBD2 covers 10 bases. V lost 6 bases and J lost 5; bases outside the gene matches: 7. This CDR3 is 14 amino acids long. CDR3 nucleotides: TGTGCCAGCAGGAGCGGGAGGGCCTCGGACGAGCAGTACTTC. Amino acids: CASRSGRASDEQYF.

Remarks on this clonotype: This clone may be a read error of a much larger clone one base away. The V call is TRBV10-3, the J call TRBJ2-5; no firm D call. Germline CDR1 reads ENHRY; CDR2 reads SYGVKD. The CDR3 runs to 14 residues. The CDR3 spells CAVSENDLQETQYF. The CDR3 DNA sequence: TGTGCCGTCAGTGAAAACGACTTACAAGAGACCCAGTACTTC.

This clonotype showed up just a few times. This chain links TRBV18 with TRBJ2-1, with unresolved D. Germline lookup yields CDR1 KGHSH and CDR2 LQKENI. V was shortened by 4 bases and J by 0 bases, with 7 bases between the two germline ends. The CDR3 extends over 14 amino acids. CDR3 protein: CASSRASSYNEQFF. CDR3 coding DNA: TGTGCCAGCTCACGAGCCAGCTCCTACAATGAGCAGTTCTTC.

In regard to this clonotype: A much larger clone is a single base away; this may be a read error. This rearrangement joins TRBV19 to TRBJ2-3; no clear D. Germline loops: CDR1 LNHDA, CDR2 SQIVND (reference sequence). CDR3 length: 9 amino acids. The CDR3 here is CARTDKQYF. CDR3 nucleotides: TGTGCCAGAACAGATAAGCAGTATTTT.

This clonotype was counted between two and nine times. V gene TRBV29-1 combines with J gene TRBJ2-5; D gene unclear. Between the trimmed V and J ends, which lost 4 bases and 2 bases, there was a span of 8 bases. Per germline, CDR1 SQVTM and CDR2 ANQGSEA. The CDR3 has 12 amino acids. The CDR3: CSVGIQQETQYF. The CDR3 bases are TGCAGCGTTGGGATACAACAAGAGACCCAGTACTTC.

CDR3 amino acids: CASTPLGRGSYNEQFF. The CDR3 DNA follows: TGTGCCAGTACCCCCTTGGGCAGGGGATCCTACAATGAGCAGTTCTTC. The chain is built from TRBV19 and TRBJ2-1, with D possibly being TRBD1 (6 bases). Trimming left V 7 bases short and J 1 base short, with 17 bases between. This CDR3 is 16 amino acids long. Per germline, CDR1 LNHDA and CDR2 SQIVND (reference sequence).

J is TRBJ1-2 and V is TRBV29-1, with a weak D call TRBD1 (5 bases). CDR1 is SQVTM, CDR2 ANQGSEA, per germline. The CDR3 extends over 13 amino acids. V lost 4 bases and J 5 bases, leaving 14 bases between the germline ends. The CDR3 DNA reads TGCAGCGTTGTGGGGCGTGATTTTTATGGCTACACCTTC. The encoded protein is CSVVGRDFYGYTF.

This chain uses TRBV7-2 with TRBJ2-5; possibly TRBD2 for D (5 bases). This CDR3 contains 14 residues. V lost 4 bases and J lost 2, with 11 bases in between. The germline gives CDR1 SGHTA, CDR2 FQGNSA. CDR3 sequence reads: CASSSGRGQETQYF. CDR3 DNA: TGTGCCAGCAGCTCCGGACGGGGACAAGAGACCCAGTACTTC.

This chain links TRBV5-6 with TRBJ2-5; 9 bases are a match to TRBD2. Germline values: CDR1 SGHDT, CDR2 YYEEEE. CDR3 length: 15 residues. J lost 4 bases, V lost 4 bases, and 8 bases had no gene match. In DNA, the CDR3 is TGTGCCAGCAGCACTTTAGCGGGAGCAGGAGAGACCCAGTACTTC. Translation: CASSTLAGAGETQYF.

Many counts were recorded for this clonotype. The genes are TRBV28 and TRBJ2-7; D gene uncertain. The CDR3 spans 12 residues. Deletions cut 3 bases from V and 3 bases from J, with 6 bases between. Germline-derived CDR1 and CDR2 are MDHEN and SYDVKM. CDR3 residues: CASSFEHYEQYF. The CDR3 coding sequence is TGTGCCAGCAGTTTTGAACACTACGAGCAGTACTTC.

Ten or more counts support this clonotype. The chain employs TRBV7-8 and TRBJ2-7; 9 bases are shared with TRBD1. The V gene end was trimmed by 3 bases and the J gene end by 6 bases; junction bases not matched to a gene: 9. This CDR3 is built from 15 residues. Germline loops: CDR1 SGHVS, CDR2 FQNEAQ. CDR3 bases: TGTGCCAGCAGCTTGGAGACAGGGGGGGATGGCGAGCAGTACTTC. Protein sequence: CASSLETGGDGEQYF.

Notes on this clonotype: A read error may account for a junction end that differs from germline. The chain recombines TRBV12-5 with TRBJ2-1, with D maybe TRBD1 (5 bases). The CDR3 is 15 amino acids. Germline V gene data show CDR1 as LGHNT and CDR2 as FRNRAP. The CDR3 loop is CASGIGHSSYSEQFF. The CDR3 DNA reads as TGTGCTAGTGGTATCGGACATAGCTCCTACAGTGAGCAGTTCTTC.

This clonotype was observed a few times. The gene calls are TRBV29-1 and TRBJ2-7, with D possibly being TRBD1 (6 bases). The CDR3 length is 12 residues. Deletions cut 8 bases from V and 3 bases from J, with 14 bases between. CDR1 and CDR2 (germline): SQVTM, ANQGSEA. CDR3 DNA sequence: TGCAGCACGCAGGACAGCGTCTACGAGCAGTACTTC. This gives the protein CSTQDSVYEQYF.

This clonotype was counted ten times or more. This rearrangement joins TRBV12-3 or TRBV12-4 to TRBJ1-5; D is undetermined. The V and J ends lost 5 bases and 4 bases respectively, with 15 bases between them. The CDR3 sequence is 15 residues long. The CDR3 region has the DNA TGTGCCAGCAGTCCCGGATATCGAAAGAATCAGCCCCAGCATTTT. Protein sequence: CASSPGYRKNQPQHF.

Concerning this clonotype: This may be a read error, as it is one base from a much larger clone. This sequence joins TRBV6-1 and TRBJ2-7, with D hard to call. The V end was cut by 6 bases, the J end by 4 bases, with 22 bases between. Germline V gene data show CDR1 as MNHNS and CDR2 as SASEGT. The CDR3 sequence is 16 residues long. The CDR3 is CASSSGIGIASYEQYF. CDR3 nucleotides: TGTGCCAGCAGCTCGGGCATAGGGATCGCCTCTTACGAGCAGTACTTC.

Regarding this clonotype: Because the CDR3's place on the DNA is in doubt, the DNA is left out and the CDR3 is given as listed by TCRdb. The genes are TRBV27 and TRBJ1-1. The CDR3 comprises 16 residues, both ends counted. Germline assignment: CDR1 MNHEY and CDR2 SMNVEV (reference sequence). The CDR3: CASILGWSSQNTEAFF.

This clonotype was observed a handful of times. The rearrangement links TRBV18 to TRBJ1-5; D is perhaps TRBD1 (6 bases). CDR3 length: 14 residues. Germline CDR1 and CDR2: KGHSH and LQKENI. The V and J ends lost 6 bases and 7 bases respectively, with 16 bases between them. The CDR3 DNA sequence: TGTGCCAGCTCCCCGGACGGGGGCCCCCAGCCCCAGCATTTT. It translates to CASSPDGGPQPQHF. Using reference TRBV18 and TRBJ1-5 for the parts outside the CDR3, the full variable domain is NAGVMQNPRHLVRRRGQEARLRCSPMKGHSHVYWYRQLPEEGLKFMVYLQKENIIDESGMPKERFSAEFPKEGPSILRIQQVVRGDSAAYFCASSPDGGPQPQHFGDGTRLSIL.

Comments on this clonotype: This sequence may be a read error, since a much larger clone differs from it by one base. The chain uses TRBV28 and TRBJ2-7, with unresolved D. The CDR3 extends over 13 amino acids. CDR1 is MDHEN, CDR2 SYDVKM, per germline. Written as DNA, the CDR3 is TGTGCCGGCAGTTCAGGACCGGGTCGGGAGCAGTACTTC. Protein: CAGSSGPGREQYF.

Note on this clonotype: Possible read error: a much larger clone is one base away. The CDR3 end shows no conserved phenylalanine or tryptophan, and so a read error is likely. The rearrangement links TRBV7-2 to TRBJ2-7; D may be TRBD1 (6 bases). The V end lost 5 bases, the J end lost 1 base, and 12 bases lay between the germline ends. The CDR3 contains 14 residues. Germline assignment: CDR1 SGHTA and CDR2 FQGNSA. This CDR3 reads CASSTDSGSYEQYS. CDR3 DNA sequence: TGTGCCAGCAGCACGGACAGCGGTTCCTACGAGCAGTACTCC.

About this clonotype: A much bigger clone sits one base away, suggesting this may be a read error. V and J are TRBV3-1 and TRBJ2-1; D assignment may be TRBD1 or TRBD2 (5 bases each). Germline V gives CDR1 LGHDT, CDR2 YNNKEL (reference sequence). This CDR3 contains 16 residues. V lost 11 bases and J lost 6, with 26 bases in between. The CDR3 DNA follows: TGTGCCGGCTCTCGTATTGGGGAGAGGGGCGCCAATGAGCAGTTCTTC. Translating it yields CAGSRIGERGANEQFF.

This clonotype rates as medium-sized. The rearrangement uses TRBV28 and TRBJ2-1, with TRBD2 matching over 9 bases. V lost 3 bases to trimming and J lost 7 bases; unmatched junction nucleotides: 13. CDR3 length equals 17 residues. CDR1 is MDHEN and CDR2 is SYDVKM in the germline V gene. The CDR3 region is CASSLRPGSSGVNEQFF. As DNA, the CDR3 is TGTGCCAGCAGTTTGCGCCCAGGCTCTAGCGGGGTTAATGAGCAGTTCTTC.